This T cell receptor beta chain is from a study of post-analysis software for immune sequencing data. Overall study results and limits: In patients, about five TRBV segments were more frequent than in controls, with TRBV5-6, TRBV5-1 and TRBV20-1 among them.

On this clonotype: Its target is not known.

The TCR beta cDNA libraries carried unique molecular identifiers. TCRdb fed the PCR reads into MiXCR, producing one record per CDR3 protein. This sample has 750,000 to 950,000 distinct CDR3 sequences; 46% occur once, and the top ten carry roughly 4.9%. Between the trimmed V and J ends, which lost 2 bases and 1 base, there was a span of 7 bases. CDR1 and CDR2 from the germline V gene are MDHEN and SYDVKM. This CDR3 comprises 14 residues. Sequencing input: blood. This TCR was recovered from a girl aged 10 to 17 with multiple sclerosis. This sequence joins TRBV28 and TRBJ2-3, with D uncertain. The CDR3 DNA follows: TGTGCCAGCAGTTTACCTAGGGGCACAGATACGCAGTATTTT. Protein sequence: CASSLPRGTDTQYF.